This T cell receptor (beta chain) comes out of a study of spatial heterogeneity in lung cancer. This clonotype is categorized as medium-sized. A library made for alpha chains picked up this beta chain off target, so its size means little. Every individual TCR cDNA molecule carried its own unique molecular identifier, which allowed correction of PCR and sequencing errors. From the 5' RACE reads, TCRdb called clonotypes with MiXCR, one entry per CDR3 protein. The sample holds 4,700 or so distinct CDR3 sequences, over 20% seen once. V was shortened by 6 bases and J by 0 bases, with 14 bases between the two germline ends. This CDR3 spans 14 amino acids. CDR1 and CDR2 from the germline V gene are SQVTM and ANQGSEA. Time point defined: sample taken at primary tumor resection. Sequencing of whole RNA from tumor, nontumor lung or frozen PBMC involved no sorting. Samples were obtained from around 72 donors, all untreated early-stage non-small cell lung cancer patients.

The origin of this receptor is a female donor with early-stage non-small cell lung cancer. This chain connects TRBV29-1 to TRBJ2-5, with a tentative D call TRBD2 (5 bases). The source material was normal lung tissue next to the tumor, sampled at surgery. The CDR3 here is CSVSPGLYQETQYF. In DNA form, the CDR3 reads TGCAGCGTGTCGCCGGGATTGTACCAAGAGACCCAGTACTTC.